This T cell receptor beta chain was obtained from a study of early T cells in non-severe SARS-CoV-2 infection. In the study overall: Sequencing of unsorted whole blood was done on bulk RNA, leaving chains unpaired.

Details on this clonotype: Its target is unknown.

V lost 0 bases and J 3 bases, leaving 9 bases between the germline ends. CDR3 size: 13 residues. Per germline, CDR1 DFQATT and CDR2 SNEGSKA (reference sequence). Tagging with unique molecular identifiers was applied to individual cDNA molecules. One entry per CDR3 protein, called by TCRdb with MiXCR from the 5' RACE reads. The profile shows more than 85,000 distinct CDR3 sequences, about 12% of them singletons. Study findings and constraints: Missing private and CD4 specificities, VDJdb matching favored anti-spike CD8 responses.

This chain uses TRBV20-1 with TRBJ2-7, with D unresolved. The sample consisted of whole blood. This TCR derives from an adult who was a healthcare worker with PCR-confirmed SARS-CoV-2 infection or an uninfected control (not recorded which). CDR3 residues: CSARDIESYEQYF. DNA of the CDR3: TGCAGTGCTAGAGACATTGAAAGCTACGAGCAGTACTTC.